Following are 10 T cell receptor beta chains from one sample sequenced in a study of shared clonotypes between healthy human individuals. Here immunoSEQ multiplex PCR was the method, and the copy in TCRdb shows in-frame clones only, minus some. The top ten hold over 0.8% of the sample, which has about a million clones, 70% to 85% seen once. Material: memory CD4+ T cells from PBMCs. Subset reported: CD45RA-negative fraction. The receptors originated from a young man in good health. Some clones in this sample may be carry-over from other donors' samples.

This clone occurred once. This chain links TRBV5-1 with TRBJ2-2; 14 nucleotides line up with TRBD2. CDR3 size: 16 residues. The V gene end was trimmed by 4 bases and the J gene end by 4 bases; junction bases not matched to a gene: 3. Germline CDR1 reads SGHRS; CDR2 reads YFSETQ. The CDR3 DNA is TGCGCCAGCAGCCCGGGGACTAGCGGGGGCACCGGGGAGCTGTTTTTT. Its translation: CASSPGTSGGTGELFF. Drawing the rest from reference TRBV5-1 and TRBJ2-2, the complete variable domain is KAGVTQTPRYLIKTRGQQVTLSCSPISGHRSVSWYQQTPGQGLQFLFEYFSETQRNKGNFPGRFSGRQFSNSRSEMNVSTLELGDSALYLCASSPGTSGGTGELFFGEGSRLTVL.

V gene TRBV10-1 combines with J gene TRBJ1-1, with D unresolved. The germline gives CDR1 WNHNN, CDR2 SYGVQD (reference sequence). This CDR3 has 13 residues. V lost 5 bases and J lost 1, with 8 bases in between. DNA for the CDR3: TGCGCCAGCAGTTCTCCACCGAACACTGAAGCTTTCTTT. This sequence encodes CASSSPPNTEAFF.

This clone appeared a few times. The gene calls are TRBV18 and TRBJ1-2; D is unclear. V lost 2 bases and J lost 5, with 9 bases in between. Germline CDR1 reads KGHSH; CDR2 reads LQKENI. There are 13 residues in the CDR3. CDR3 sequence reads: CASSPEGLYGYTF. CDR3 DNA sequence: TGTGCCAGCTCACCAGAAGGGCTATATGGCTACACCTTC.

This chain connects TRBV6-5 to TRBJ2-7, with D perhaps matching TRBD1 (6 bases). Germline V gene lookup returns CDR1 MNHEY and CDR2 SVGAGI. V was shortened by 5 bases and J by 5 bases, with 16 bases between the two germline ends. The CDR3 runs 14 residues. CDR3 sequence (DNA): TGTGCCAGCAGTCCCCGCACCAGGGGCCACGAGCAGTACTTC. Translation gives CASSPRTRGHEQYF.

About this clone itself: At the DNA level, this CDR3 is encoded by other sequences in the same sample as well. This rearrangement joins TRBV6-1 to TRBJ1-2; D gene unclear. CDR3 size: 14 residues. CDR1 is MNHNS, CDR2 SASEGT, per germline. Trimming left V 6 bases short and J 1 base short, with 12 bases between. The CDR3 protein is CASRAAGSNYGYTF. The CDR3 DNA sequence: TGTGCCAGCAGAGCGGCCGGTAGTAACTATGGCTACACCTTC.

This chain's CDR3 is CASSSSAAGIYEQYF. In DNA, the CDR3 is TGTGCCAGCAGTTCATCGGCAGCGGGGATCTACGAGCAGTACTTC. V and J are TRBV6-6 and TRBJ2-7; TRBD2 aligns across 7 bases. CDR1 is MNHNY, CDR2 SVGAGI, per germline (reference sequence). This CDR3 has 15 amino acids. The V and J ends lost 4 bases and 3 bases, in that order; junction bases with no gene match: 9.

On this clone: Other DNA variants within this sample encode the same CDR3. The J gene is TRBJ2-2, the V gene TRBV5-1, with unresolved D. Trimming left V 1 base short and J 0 bases short, with 7 bases between. Germline lookup yields CDR1 SGHRS and CDR2 YFSETQ. The CDR3 is 15 amino acids. The CDR3 DNA reads TGCGCCAGCAGCTTGTCTGGGACGAACACCGGGGAGCTGTTTTTT. Translating gives CASSLSGTNTGELFF. The full variable domain, completed using reference TRBV5-1 and TRBJ2-2, is KAGVTQTPRYLIKTRGQQVTLSCSPISGHRSVSWYQQTPGQGLQFLFEYFSETQRNKGNFPGRFSGRQFSNSRSEMNVSTLELGDSALYLCASSLSGTNTGELFFGEGSRLTVL.

Notes on this clone: This sample also contains other DNA sequences that code for the same CDR3. The J gene is TRBJ2-1, the V gene TRBV9; D might be TRBD2 (6 bases). The CDR3 has 14 amino acids. V lost 5 bases to trimming and J lost 0 bases, with 9 bases between them. Germline CDR1 is SGDLS and CDR2 is YYNGEE. CDR3 coding DNA: TGTGCCAGCAGTTCCGGGGGCTCCTACAATGAGCAGTTCTTC. Translated, it gives CASSSGGSYNEQFF.

V gene TRBV5-1 combines with J gene TRBJ2-2; D is uncertain. CDR3 length: 15 residues. V lost 5 bases and J lost 4, with 15 bases in between. CDR1 is SGHRS and CDR2 is YFSETQ in the germline V gene. The CDR3 bases are TGCGCCAGCAGACTTACCACGACCACCACCGGGGAGCTGTTTTTT. As protein: CASRLTTTTTGELFF.

The chain carries TRBV9 and TRBJ1-4; 8 nucleotides align to TRBD1. Germline lookup yields CDR1 SGDLS and CDR2 YYNGEE. This CDR3 has 17 amino acids. V lost 1 base, J lost 2 bases, and 7 bases stayed unmatched. CDR3 nucleotide sequence: TGTGCCAGCAGCGTAATCAGGGGGCGGGTGACTAATGAAAAACTGTTTTTT. It is translated as CASSVIRGRVTNEKLFF.